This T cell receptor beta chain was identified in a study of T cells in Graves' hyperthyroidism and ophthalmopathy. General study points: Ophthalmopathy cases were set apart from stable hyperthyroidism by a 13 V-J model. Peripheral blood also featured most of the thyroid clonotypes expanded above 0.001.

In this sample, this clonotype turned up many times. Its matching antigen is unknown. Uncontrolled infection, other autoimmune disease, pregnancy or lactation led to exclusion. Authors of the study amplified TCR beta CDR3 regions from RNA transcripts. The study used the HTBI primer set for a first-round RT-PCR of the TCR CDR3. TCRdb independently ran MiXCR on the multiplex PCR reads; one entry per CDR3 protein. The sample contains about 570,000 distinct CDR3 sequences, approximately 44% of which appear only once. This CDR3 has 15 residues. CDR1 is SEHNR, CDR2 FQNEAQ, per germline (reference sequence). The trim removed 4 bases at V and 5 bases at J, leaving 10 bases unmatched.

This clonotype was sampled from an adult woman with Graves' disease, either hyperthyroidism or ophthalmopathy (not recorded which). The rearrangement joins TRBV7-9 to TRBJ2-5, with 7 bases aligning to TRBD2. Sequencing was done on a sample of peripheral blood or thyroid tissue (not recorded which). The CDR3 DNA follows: TGTGCCAGCAGCTCCGGTCGAGGACTAGTGGAGACCCAGTACTTC. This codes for CASSSGRGLVETQYF.